Shown below are 4 T cell receptor beta chains from a single sample sequenced in a study of shared clonotypes between healthy human individuals. Method: immunoSEQ multiplex PCR; TCRdb's copy keeps in-frame clones and lacks some. The sample lists about 770,000 clones; over 60% were seen once. The sample taken for sequencing was memory CD4+ T cells sorted from blood. Subset reported: CD45RA-negative fraction. Every receptor here comes from a woman in her twenties or thirties in good health.

Of note for this clone: At the DNA level, this CDR3 is encoded by other sequences in the same sample as well. This sequence joins TRBV19 and TRBJ2-1; possibly TRBD1 or TRBD2 for D (5 bases each). Germline-derived CDR1 and CDR2 are LNHDA and SQIVND (reference sequence). Trimming took off 1 base at V and 7 bases at J, with 11 bases between the two ends. The CDR3 runs to 14 residues. CDR3 nucleotides: TGTGCCAGTAGTATAGGTCTAGCAGGGAATGAGCAGTTCTTC. Protein product: CASSIGLAGNEQFF.

This clone has only one observation. The chain uses TRBV28 and TRBJ2-7, with D possibly TRBD2 on 5 matching bases. The CDR3 has 15 residues. Germline CDR1 and CDR2: MDHEN and SYDVKM. Trimming left V 1 base short and J 6 bases short, with 16 bases between. CDR3 loop: CASSLFFQDSSEQYF. The CDR3 coding sequence is TGTGCCAGCAGTTTATTCTTCCAGGACTCGAGCGAGCAGTACTTC.

V gene TRBV29-1 combines with J gene TRBJ2-1, with TRBD2 matching 7 bases. With 4 bases clipped from V and 5 bases from J, the junction kept 8 bases outside the gene matches. The V gene's germline CDR1 is SQVTM and CDR2 ANQGSEA. The CDR3 is 14 amino acids. The CDR3 sequence is CSVVQRDWDNEQFF. For the CDR3, the DNA is TGCAGCGTTGTTCAGCGGGATTGGGACAATGAGCAGTTCTTC.

V is TRBV11-2 and J is TRBJ2-7; tentative D call: TRBD2 (6 bases). CDR3 length equals 14 residues. Trimming took off 4 bases at V and 7 bases at J, with 17 bases between the two ends. Per the germline V gene, CDR1 is SGHAT and CDR2 is FQNNGV. The CDR3 here is CASSWEVSGWEQYF. In DNA form, the CDR3 reads TGTGCCAGCAGCTGGGAGGTCTCCGGATGGGAGCAGTACTTC.